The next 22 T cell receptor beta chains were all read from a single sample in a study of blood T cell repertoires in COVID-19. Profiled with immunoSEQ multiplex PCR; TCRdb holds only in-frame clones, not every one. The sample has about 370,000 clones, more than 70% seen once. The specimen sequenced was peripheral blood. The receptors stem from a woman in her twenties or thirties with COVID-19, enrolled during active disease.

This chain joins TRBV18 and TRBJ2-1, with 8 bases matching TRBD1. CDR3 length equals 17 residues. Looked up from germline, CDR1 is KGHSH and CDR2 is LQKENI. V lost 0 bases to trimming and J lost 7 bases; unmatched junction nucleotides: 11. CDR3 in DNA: TGTGCCAGCTCACCACCGGCAGGGCAGGGGGCTGGGAATGAGCAGTTCTTC. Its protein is CASSPPAGQGAGNEQFF.

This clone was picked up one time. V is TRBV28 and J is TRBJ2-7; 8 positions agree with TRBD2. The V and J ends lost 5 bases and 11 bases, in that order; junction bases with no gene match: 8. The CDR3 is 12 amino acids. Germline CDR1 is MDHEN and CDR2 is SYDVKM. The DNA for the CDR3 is TGTGCCAGCAGTCCTAACGGGGGGGGCGAGTACTTC. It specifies CASSPNGGGEYF. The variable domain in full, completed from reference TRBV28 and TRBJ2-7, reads DVKVTQSSRYLVKRTGEKVFLECVQDMDHENMFWYRQDPGLGLRLIYFSYDVKMKEKGDIPEGYSVSREKKERFSLILESASTNQTSMYLCASSPNGGGEYFGPGTRLTVT.

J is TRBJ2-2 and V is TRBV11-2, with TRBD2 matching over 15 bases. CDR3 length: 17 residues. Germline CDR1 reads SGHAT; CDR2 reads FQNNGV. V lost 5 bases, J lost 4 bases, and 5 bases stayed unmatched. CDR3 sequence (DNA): TGTGCCAGCAGCCGGGGACTAGCGGGGGGCCCCACCGGGGAGCTGTTTTTT. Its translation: CASSRGLAGGPTGELFF.

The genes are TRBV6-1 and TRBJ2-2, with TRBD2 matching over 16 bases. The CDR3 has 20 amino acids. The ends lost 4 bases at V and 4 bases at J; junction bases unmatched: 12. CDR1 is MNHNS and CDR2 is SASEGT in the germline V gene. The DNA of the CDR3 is TGTGCCAGCAGTGGCGTGCCGGGACTAGCGGGGGGGCCGGGCACCGGGGAGCTGTTTTTT. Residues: CASSGVPGLAGGPGTGELFF.

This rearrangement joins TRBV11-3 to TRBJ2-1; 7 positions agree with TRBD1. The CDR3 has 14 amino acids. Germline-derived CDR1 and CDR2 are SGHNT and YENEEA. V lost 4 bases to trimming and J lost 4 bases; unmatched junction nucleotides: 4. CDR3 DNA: TGTGCCAGCAGCTCGAGACAGGGATACAATGAGCAGTTCTTC. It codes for CASSSRQGYNEQFF.

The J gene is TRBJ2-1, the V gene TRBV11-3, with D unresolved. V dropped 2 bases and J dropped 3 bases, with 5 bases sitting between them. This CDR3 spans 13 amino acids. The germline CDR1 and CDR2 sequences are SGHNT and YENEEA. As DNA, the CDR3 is TGTGCCAGCAGCTTAACAGACTACAATGAGCAGTTCTTC. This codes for CASSLTDYNEQFF.

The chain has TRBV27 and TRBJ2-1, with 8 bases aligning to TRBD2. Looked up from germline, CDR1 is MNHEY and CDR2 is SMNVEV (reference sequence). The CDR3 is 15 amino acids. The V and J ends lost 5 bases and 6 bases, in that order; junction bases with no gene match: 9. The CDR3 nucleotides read TGTGCCAGCAGTAAGACCGGGACTAGTCTCAATGAGCAGTTCTTC. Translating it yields CASSKTGTSLNEQFF.

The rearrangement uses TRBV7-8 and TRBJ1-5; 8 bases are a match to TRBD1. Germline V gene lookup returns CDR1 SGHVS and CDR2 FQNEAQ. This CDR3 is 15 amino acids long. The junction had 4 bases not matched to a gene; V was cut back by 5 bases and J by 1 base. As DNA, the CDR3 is TGTGCCAGCAGCGCGCAGGGGGCGAGCAATCAGCCCCAGCATTTT. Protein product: CASSAQGASNQPQHF.

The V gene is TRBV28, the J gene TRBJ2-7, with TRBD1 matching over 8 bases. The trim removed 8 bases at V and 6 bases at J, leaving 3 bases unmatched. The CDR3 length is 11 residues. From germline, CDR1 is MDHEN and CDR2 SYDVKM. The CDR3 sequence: CASSTGGEQYF. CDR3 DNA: TGTGCCAGCTCCACAGGGGGCGAGCAGTACTTC.

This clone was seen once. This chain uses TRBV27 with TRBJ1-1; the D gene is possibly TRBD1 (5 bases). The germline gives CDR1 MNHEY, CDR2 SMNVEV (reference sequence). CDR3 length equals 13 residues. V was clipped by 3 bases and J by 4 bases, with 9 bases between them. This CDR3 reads CASSFSGATEAFF. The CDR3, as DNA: TGTGCCAGCAGTTTTAGCGGGGCCACTGAAGCTTTCTTT.

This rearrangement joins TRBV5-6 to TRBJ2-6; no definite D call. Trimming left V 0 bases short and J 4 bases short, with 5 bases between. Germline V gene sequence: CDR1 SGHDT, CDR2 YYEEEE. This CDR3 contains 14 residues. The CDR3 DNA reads TGTGCCAGCAGCTTGGGGGCAGGGGCCAACGTCCTGACTTTC. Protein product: CASSLGAGANVLTF.

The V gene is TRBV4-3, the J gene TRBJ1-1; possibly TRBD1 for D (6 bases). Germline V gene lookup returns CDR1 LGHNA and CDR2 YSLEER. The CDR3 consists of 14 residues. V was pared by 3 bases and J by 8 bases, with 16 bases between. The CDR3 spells CASSQLQGDPEAFF. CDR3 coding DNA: TGCGCCAGCAGCCAGCTACAGGGCGACCCCGAAGCTTTCTTT.

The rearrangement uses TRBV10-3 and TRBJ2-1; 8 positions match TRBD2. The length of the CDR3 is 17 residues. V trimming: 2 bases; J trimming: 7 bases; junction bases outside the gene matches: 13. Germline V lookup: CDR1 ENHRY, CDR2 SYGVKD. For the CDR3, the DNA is TGTGCCATCAGTGAGGTCGGTAAAGCGGGAGCTGATAATGAGCAGTTCTTC. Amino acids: CAISEVGKAGADNEQFF.

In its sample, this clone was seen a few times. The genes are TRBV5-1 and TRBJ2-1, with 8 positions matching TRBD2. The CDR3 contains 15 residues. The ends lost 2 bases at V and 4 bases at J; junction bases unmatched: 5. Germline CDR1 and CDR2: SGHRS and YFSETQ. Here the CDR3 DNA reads TGCGCCAGCAGCTTCATAGCGGGATCGTACAATGAGCAGTTCTTC. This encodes CASSFIAGSYNEQFF.

CDR3 nucleotides: TGTGCCAGCAGCCCGGACAGGGGGGCCCACAATGAGCAGTTCTTC. Amino acids: CASSPDRGAHNEQFF. The genes are TRBV7-2 and TRBJ2-1; 10 bases fit TRBD1. The CDR3 spans 15 residues. J lost 5 bases, V lost 5 bases, and 6 bases had no gene match. CDR1 and CDR2 from the germline V gene are SGHTA and FQGNSA.

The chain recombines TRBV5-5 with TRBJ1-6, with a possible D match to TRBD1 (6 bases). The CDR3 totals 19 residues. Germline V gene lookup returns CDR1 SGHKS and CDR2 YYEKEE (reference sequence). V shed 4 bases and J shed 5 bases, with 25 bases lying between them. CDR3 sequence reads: CASSPRRLQGDLDNSPLHF. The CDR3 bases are TGTGCCAGCAGCCCCCGTCGCCTACAGGGAGATCTCGATAATTCACCCCTCCACTTT. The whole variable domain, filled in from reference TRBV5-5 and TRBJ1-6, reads DAGVTQSPTHLIKTRGQQVTLRCSPISGHKSVSWYQQVLGQGPQFIFQYYEKEERGRGNFPDRFSARQFPNYSSELNVNALLLGDSALYLCASSPRRLQGDLDNSPLHFGNGTRLTVT.

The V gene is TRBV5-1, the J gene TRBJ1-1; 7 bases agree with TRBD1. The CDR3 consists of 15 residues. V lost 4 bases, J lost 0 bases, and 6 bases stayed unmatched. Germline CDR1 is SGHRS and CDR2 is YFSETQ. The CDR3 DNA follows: TGCGCCAGCAGCCCCCGGACAGGAATGAACACTGAAGCTTTCTTT. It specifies CASSPRTGMNTEAFF.

CDR3 in DNA: TGTGCCAGCAGCTTCCCTAGCACAGATACGCAGTATTTT. Its protein product is CASSFPSTDTQYF. The chain couples TRBV7-9 to TRBJ2-3, with unresolved D. Germline V lookup: CDR1 SEHNR, CDR2 FQNEAQ (reference sequence). Trimming removed 3 bases at V and 0 bases at J, with 4 bases between. The CDR3 is 13 amino acids.

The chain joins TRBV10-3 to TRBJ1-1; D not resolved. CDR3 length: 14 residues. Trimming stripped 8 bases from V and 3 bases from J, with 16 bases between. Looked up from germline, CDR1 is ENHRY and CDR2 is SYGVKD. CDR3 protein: CAISAGAGDTEAFF. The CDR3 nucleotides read TGTGCCATCTCAGCGGGTGCTGGGGACACTGAAGCTTTCTTT.

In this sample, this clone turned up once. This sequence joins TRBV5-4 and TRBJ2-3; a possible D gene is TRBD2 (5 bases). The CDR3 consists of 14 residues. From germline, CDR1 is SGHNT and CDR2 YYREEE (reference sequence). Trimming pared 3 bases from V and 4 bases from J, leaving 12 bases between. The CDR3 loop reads CASSSVWGADTQYF. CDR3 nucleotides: TGTGCCAGCAGCTCGGTCTGGGGAGCAGATACGCAGTATTTT.

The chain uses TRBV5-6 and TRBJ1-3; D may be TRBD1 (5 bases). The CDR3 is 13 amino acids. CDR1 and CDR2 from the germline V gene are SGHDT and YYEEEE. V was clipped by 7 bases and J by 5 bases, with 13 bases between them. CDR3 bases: TGTGCCAGCTCCAGGGTTGGTAGAAACACCATATATTTT. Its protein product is CASSRVGRNTIYF.

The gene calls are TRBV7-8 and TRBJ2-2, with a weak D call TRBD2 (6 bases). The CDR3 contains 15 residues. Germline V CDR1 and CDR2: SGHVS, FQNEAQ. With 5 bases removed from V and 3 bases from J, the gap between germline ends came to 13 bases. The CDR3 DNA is TGTGCCAGCAGCATCAGCGGGTTAGACACCGGGGAGCTGTTTTTT. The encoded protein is CASSISGLDTGELFF.